The present TCR beta chain was sequenced within a study of CD8 T cells in Susac syndrome. V was clipped by 6 bases and J by 4 bases; unmatched bases: 4. The CDR3 is made up of 14 amino acids. CDR1 SQVTM and CDR2 ANQGSEA come from the germline V gene. CD8+ and CD4+ T cells from blood underwent TCR beta sequencing. Comments on this clonotype: Its antigen is not known.

Findings and caveats of the study: The study found that Susac CD8+ clonal expansion peaked in TEMRA cells and active patients.

The RNA input was roughly 0.45 to 1 ug, and it was reverse transcribed with random hexamers. TCRdb analysed the immunoSEQ multiplex PCR reads with MiXCR anew, one entry per CDR3 protein. The sample lists approximately 83,000 distinct CDR3 sequences, nearly 95% seen once, with around 0.94% in the top ten. The clonotype was recovered from a human donor with Susac syndrome. This chain connects TRBV29-1 to TRBJ2-1; TRBD2 matches at 12 bases. The specimen was CD8+ T cells from PBMCs. As DNA, the CDR3 is TGCAGCGTCCTTGGACTAGCGGGGTACAATGAGCAGTTCTTC. Its protein is CSVLGLAGYNEQFF.